The next 16 T cell receptor beta chains were all read from a single sample in a study of T cell responses to AZD1222 COVID-19 vaccine. The method was immunoSEQ multiplex PCR; TCRdb's version includes in-frame clones alone and lacks a portion of them. The top ten hold 8% to 13% of the sample, which has approximately 80,000 clones, around 85% seen once. The material sequenced was peripheral blood, taken 28 days after the second AZD1222 dose. These receptors all stem from an adult who received the AZD1222 COVID-19 vaccine.

The chain joins TRBV2 to TRBJ1-2, with TRBD1 identical over 9 bases. The germline CDR1 and CDR2 sequences are SNHLY and FYNNEI. V was pared by 7 bases and J by 8 bases, with 17 bases of the junction left unmatched. The CDR3 has 16 amino acids. Written as DNA, the CDR3 is TGTGCCAGCACCAATGGACAGGGGCCCCGGATGAGGGGCTACACCTTC. This gives the protein CASTNGQGPRMRGYTF.

This clone was recorded only once. The V call is TRBV6-5, the J call TRBJ1-1; D call uncertain. Between the trimmed V and J ends, which lost 0 bases and 1 base, there was a span of 9 bases. The CDR3 totals 15 residues. Germline V gene sequence: CDR1 MNHEY, CDR2 SVGAGI. The CDR3 here is CASSYSFLENTEAFF. DNA for the CDR3: TGTGCCAGCAGTTACTCCTTCCTAGAGAACACTGAAGCTTTCTTT.

The V and J genes are TRBV29-1 and TRBJ2-3, with 8 bases lining up with TRBD2. The CDR3 runs to 15 residues. V was clipped by 3 bases and J by 0 bases; unmatched bases: 5. Germline V CDR1 and CDR2: SQVTM, ANQGSEA. The DNA for the CDR3 is TGCAGCGTTGACGGTAGCGGGGCGAGCACAGATACGCAGTATTTT. It translates to CSVDGSGASTDTQYF.

The rearrangement joins TRBV21-1 to TRBJ2-5; no check of the table's D call, TRBD1, against the DNA was made. TRBV21-1 is termed a pseudogene. The CDR3 is made up of 20 amino acids. The CDR3 sequence: CASSKDREGFSPGRGKTQYF. DNA of the CDR3: TGTGCCAGCAGCAAAGATCGCGAAGGATTCTCCCCGGGTAGGGGGAAGACCCAGTACTTC.

This clone has only a few counts. This CDR3 reads CASSLMTGLVGSEQFF. The CDR3 DNA follows: TGTGCCAGCAGCCTCATGACGGGACTAGTAGGCAGTGAGCAGTTCTTC. V is TRBV3-1 (or the pseudogene TRBV3-2) and J is TRBJ2-1; 8 nucleotides align to TRBD2. V shed 4 bases and J 9 bases; nucleotides not matched to a gene: 14. The CDR3 covers 16 residues. Germline lookup yields CDR1 LGHDT and CDR2 YNNKEL (reference sequence).

The CDR3 is CASRIPGQNTEAFF. In DNA form, the CDR3 reads TGTGCCAGTAGAATCCCGGGGCAAAACACTGAAGCTTTCTTT. This chain joins TRBV6-5 and TRBJ1-1; tentative D call: TRBD1 (5 bases). CDR1 and CDR2 (germline): MNHEY, SVGAGI. This CDR3 is 14 amino acids long. Trimming removed 9 bases at V and 2 bases at J, with 16 bases between.

Only one count was recorded for this clone. This chain uses TRBV6-5 with TRBJ1-1; TRBD1 matches 9 bases. The V segment lost 4 bases and the J segment 7 bases; nucleotides outside the gene matches: 13. Germline V CDR1 and CDR2: MNHEY, SVGAGI. CDR3 length: 16 amino acids. The CDR3 sequence: CASSSGTGTRYDEAFF. The CDR3 DNA follows: TGTGCCAGCAGTTCCGGGACAGGGACCCGCTATGATGAAGCTTTCTTT.

The V gene is TRBV12-3 or TRBV12-4, the J gene TRBJ1-1, with unresolved D. This CDR3 comprises 11 residues. V was clipped by 0 bases and J by 5 bases, with 1 base between them. The CDR3, as DNA: TGTGCCAGCAGTTTAGCTACTGAAGCTTTCTTT. Residues: CASSLATEAFF.

For this clone: At one end, the junction sequence differs from germline, possibly due to a read error. V usage is TRBV24-1 and J usage is TRBJ1-2; D is uncertain. Germline CDR1 KGHDR, CDR2 SFDVKD. This CDR3 is built from 8 residues. CDR3 nucleotide sequence: TGTGCCACCAGTGACTCAGTCTTC. It encodes CATSDSVF.

The CDR3 protein is CASSEKGNTGELFF. DNA of the CDR3: TGCGCCAGCAGTGAGAAGGGCAACACCGGGGAGCTGTTTTTT. The chain uses TRBV10-1 and TRBJ2-2, with no clear D. CDR3 length equals 14 residues. Trimming left V 2 bases short and J 2 bases short, with 6 bases between. Germline assignment: CDR1 WNHNN and CDR2 SYGVQD (reference sequence).

V gene TRBV23-1 combines with J gene TRBJ2-7; weak D call: TRBD1 (5 bases). TRBV23-1 is recorded as an ORF, its role being uncertain. Trimming left V 4 bases short and J 3 bases short, with 13 bases between. The length of the CDR3 is 14 residues. The CDR3 sequence is CASSRRGQGYEQYF. The CDR3 DNA follows: TGCGCCAGCAGTCGCCGTGGGCAGGGCTACGAGCAGTACTTC.

The chain employs TRBV19 and TRBJ1-5, with TRBD1 matching over 7 bases. CDR3 length: 13 residues. Per the germline V gene, CDR1 is LNHDA and CDR2 is SQIVND (reference sequence). J gave up 6 bases and V 8 bases, and 7 bases lay outside the gene matches. The CDR3 sequence: CASHDRVAQPQHF. CDR3 DNA: TGTGCCAGTCACGACAGGGTGGCTCAGCCCCAGCATTTT.

The chain has TRBV7-8 and TRBJ1-2; TRBD1 matches at 7 bases. The CDR3 extends over 16 amino acids. The junction had 12 bases not matched to a gene; V was cut back by 2 bases and J by 6 bases. The germline CDR1 and CDR2 sequences are SGHVS and FQNEAQ. DNA of the CDR3: TGTGCCAGCAGCTTAAGTCCCACAGACAGGGTGAATGGCTACACCTTC. Translation: CASSLSPTDRVNGYTF. Filled out from reference TRBV7-8 and TRBJ1-2, the complete variable domain reads GAGVSQSPRYKVAKRGQDVALRCDPISGHVSLFWYQQALGQGPEFLTYFQNEAQLDKSGLPSDRFFAERPEGSVSTLKIQRTQQEDSAVYLCASSLSPTDRVNGYTFGSGTRLTVV.

This clone was picked up a small number of times. The chain carries TRBV9 and TRBJ1-6, with D possibly matching TRBD1 (6 bases). The ends were cut back, 3 bases at V and 13 bases at J, with 11 bases in the middle. This CDR3 comprises 12 residues. Germline V gene data show CDR1 as SGDLS and CDR2 as YYNGEE. CDR3: CASSAFTGPLHF. CDR3 nucleotides: TGTGCCAGCAGCGCCTTCACAGGGCCCCTCCACTTT.

This CDR3 reads CASSPRGKNYGYTF. In DNA form, the CDR3 reads TGTGCCAGCTCACCCCGGGGGAAGAACTATGGCTACACCTTC. The rearrangement links TRBV18 to TRBJ1-2, with D possibly TRBD1 on 5 matching bases. CDR3 length: 14 residues. Germline V gene lookup returns CDR1 KGHSH and CDR2 LQKENI. Deletions cut 3 bases from V and 2 bases from J, with 10 bases between.

This chain joins TRBV29-1 and TRBJ1-4, with D hard to call. Per the germline V gene, CDR1 is SQVTM and CDR2 is ANQGSEA. Trimming stripped 0 bases from V and 8 bases from J, with 4 bases between. The CDR3 has 11 residues. The CDR3 is CSVEEDEKLFF. The CDR3, as DNA: TGCAGCGTTGAAGAGGACGAAAAACTGTTTTTT.